The 25 T cell receptor beta chains below were found in one sample sequenced in a study of T cells after posttransplantation cyclophosphamide. Method: immunoSEQ multiplex PCR; TCRdb's copy keeps in-frame clones and lacks some. The sample yields approximately 5,400 clones, without any singletons. Busulfan-fludarabine conditioning, marrow transplant, and cyclophosphamide on days +3 and +4 were administered. Sample: PBMCs, taken around 400 days after allogeneic stem cell transplant with posttransplant cyclophosphamide. The receptors come from a male patient in his sixties who received an allogeneic stem cell transplant from a related donor, was CMV-positive, and had acute GVHD only. Some of the T cells might come from the graft donor.

This clone has ten or more counts. The chain employs TRBV5-1 and TRBJ1-5; 7 bases fit TRBD1. The germline CDR1 and CDR2 sequences are SGHRS and YFSETQ. Germline trimming cut 7 bases from V and 5 bases from J; bases unmatched to any gene: 6. The CDR3 extends over 13 amino acids. The CDR3 here is CASQRDRDQPQHF. In nucleotides, the CDR3 is TGCGCCAGCCAGAGAGACAGGGATCAGCCCCAGCATTTT. Full variable domain (rest looked up from reference TRBV5-1 and TRBJ1-5): KAGVTQTPRYLIKTRGQQVTLSCSPISGHRSVSWYQQTPGQGLQFLFEYFSETQRNKGNFPGRFSGRQFSNSRSEMNVSTLELGDSALYLCASQRDRDQPQHFGDGTRLSIL.

This clone was seen repeatedly, ten times or more. This chain links TRBV11-2 with TRBJ2-7, with 12 bases fitting TRBD2. Germline values: CDR1 SGHAT, CDR2 FQNNGV. This CDR3 is 15 amino acids long. Losses at the gene ends were 4 bases for V and 4 bases for J; bases not matched to a gene: 5. This chain's CDR3 is CASSSGLAGSYEQYF. In DNA form, the CDR3 reads TGTGCCAGCAGCTCCGGACTAGCGGGATCGTACGAGCAGTACTTC.

This clone was detected many times. This chain connects TRBV7-2 to TRBJ1-3; the D is unclear. Deletions cut 4 bases from V and 0 bases from J, with 4 bases between. This CDR3 has 13 residues. In germline, CDR1 is SGHTA, CDR2 FQGNSA. The CDR3 nucleotides are TGTGCCAGCAGCTCGGGCTCTGGAAACACCATATATTTT. Protein product: CASSSGSGNTIYF.

This clone appeared many times. V is TRBV27 and J is TRBJ2-2; 9 positions match TRBD2. CDR1 MNHEY and CDR2 SMNVEV come from the germline V gene (reference sequence). This CDR3 is built from 17 residues. With V trimmed by 6 bases and J by 3 bases, 11 bases remained unmatched. The CDR3 bases are TGTGCCAGCAGATCACGAACCGGGACTAGCTACACCGGGGAGCTGTTTTTT. Residues: CASRSRTGTSYTGELFF.

This clone was observed many times. This chain uses TRBV19 with TRBJ2-1, with TRBD2 matching 9 bases. Germline assignment: CDR1 LNHDA and CDR2 SQIVND (reference sequence). The trim removed 4 bases at V and 4 bases at J, leaving 8 bases unmatched. CDR3 size: 16 residues. CDR3 loop: CASSTTLAGKYNEQFF. CDR3 bases: TGTGCCAGTAGTACAACACTAGCGGGTAAATACAATGAGCAGTTCTTC.

At least ten counts were recorded for this clone. This chain connects TRBV7-2 to TRBJ2-3; D may be TRBD2 (7 bases). The CDR3 runs to 18 residues. Germline CDR1 SGHTA, CDR2 FQGNSA. V was shortened by 0 bases and J by 6 bases, with 22 bases between the two germline ends. CDR3 DNA sequence: TGTGCCAGCAGCTTAGCTGGCGGGGGCCTATCCCTCACGGATACGCAGTATTTT. Amino acid sequence: CASSLAGGGLSLTDTQYF.

This clone has ten or more counts. The chain couples TRBV5-1 to TRBJ1-3; weak D call: TRBD1 (5 bases). CDR1 and CDR2 from the germline V gene are SGHRS and YFSETQ. The CDR3 consists of 15 residues. Trimming left V 0 bases short and J 3 bases short, with 10 bases between. As DNA, the CDR3 is TGCGCCAGCAGCTTGGTGAACAGGAATGGAAACACCATATATTTT. Encoded protein: CASSLVNRNGNTIYF.

This clone has at least ten counts. This chain links TRBV19 with TRBJ1-5, with D possibly TRBD1 on 5 matching bases. The V gene's germline CDR1 is LNHDA and CDR2 SQIVND (reference sequence). The germline V and J ends were trimmed by 5 bases and 6 bases, with 11 bases remaining between them. This CDR3 is 13 amino acids long. The CDR3 region has the DNA TGTGCCAGTAGTTCCAGGGCGGTTCAGCCCCAGCATTTT. Its translation is CASSSRAVQPQHF.

This clone was observed many times. V and J are TRBV7-4 and TRBJ2-3, with D maybe TRBD1 (5 bases). Trimming removed 6 bases from V and 6 bases from J, with 13 bases in between. CDR3 length: 13 amino acids. Germline V gene data show CDR1 as SGHVT and CDR2 as SQSDAQ. CDR3 coding DNA: TGTGCCAGCAGTGCAGGGATTTGTGATACGCAGTATTTT. This encodes CASSAGICDTQYF.

This clone was recorded many times. The chain couples TRBV2 to TRBJ2-3, with TRBD2 identical over 9 bases. In germline, CDR1 is SNHLY, CDR2 FYNNEI. CDR3 length: 16 amino acids. J lost 3 bases, V lost 7 bases, and 11 bases had no gene match. CDR3 nucleotides: TGTGCCAGCAATGCCCCTAGCGGGATGAGGACAGATACGCAGTATTTT. This encodes CASNAPSGMRTDTQYF. Full variable domain (missing parts from reference TRBV2 and TRBJ2-3): EPEVTQTPSHQVTQMGQEVILRCVPISNHLYFYWYRQILGQKVEFLVSFYNNEISEKSEIFDDQFSVERPDGSNFTLKIRSTKLEDSAMYFCASNAPSGMRTDTQYFGPGTRLTVL.

This clone has at least ten counts. The genes are TRBV7-3 and TRBJ2-2; 11 bases match TRBD2. This CDR3 has 16 residues. The V and J ends lost 5 bases and 0 bases, in that order; junction bases with no gene match: 2. Germline CDR1 SGHTA, CDR2 FQGTGA. CDR3 DNA: TGTGCCAGCAGCCCACTAGCGGGGGCGAACACCGGGGAGCTGTTTTTT. Translation: CASSPLAGANTGELFF.

This clone was counted many times. The chain links TRBV7-7 to TRBJ2-7; D ambiguous. There are 13 residues in the CDR3. The germline gives CDR1 SSHAT, CDR2 FNYEAQ (reference sequence). Deletions cut 0 bases from V and 5 bases from J, with 8 bases between. The CDR3 sequence: CASSLAPQNEQYF. DNA for the CDR3: TGTGCCAGCAGCTTAGCCCCCCAAAACGAGCAGTACTTC. The full variable domain, rest sourced from reference TRBV7-7 and TRBJ2-7, is GAGVSQSPRYKVTKRGQDVTLRCDPISSHATLYWYQQALGQGPEFLTYFNYEAQPDKSGLPSDRFSAERPEGSISTLTIQRTEQRDSAMYRCASSLAPQNEQYFGPGTRLTVT.

This clone was detected ten times or more. The rearrangement uses TRBV7-2 and TRBJ1-5; 10 nucleotides agree with TRBD1. V shed 5 bases, J shed 3 bases, and the junction held 7 bases outside the gene matches. Germline assignment: CDR1 SGHTA and CDR2 FQGNSA. This CDR3 is 16 amino acids long. DNA of the CDR3: TGTGCCAGCAGCCCATCGGACAGGGGGGCCAATCAGCCCCAGCATTTT. As protein: CASSPSDRGANQPQHF.

This clone showed up many times. This chain connects TRBV6-1 to TRBJ2-5, with TRBD1 matching over 9 bases. CDR1 is MNHNS, CDR2 SASEGT, per germline. J gave up 4 bases and V 11 bases, and 14 bases lay outside the gene matches. This CDR3 is built from 15 residues. As DNA, the CDR3 is TGTGCCGCGGGATCCGGGACAGGGAGTCTAGAGACCCAGTACTTC. This codes for CAAGSGTGSLETQYF.

This clone was recorded at least ten times. This rearrangement joins TRBV7-6 to TRBJ2-7; unclear D gene. The V gene lost 1 base and the J gene lost 3 bases, with 4 bases spanning the gap. Per the germline V gene, CDR1 is SGHVS and CDR2 is FNYEAQ. CDR3 length equals 12 residues. The CDR3 reads CASSLDNYEQYF. In nucleotides, the CDR3 is TGTGCCAGCAGCTTAGATAACTACGAGCAGTACTTC.

Ten or more counts support this clone. The V and J genes are TRBV19 and TRBJ1-2; 8 bases agree with TRBD1. Germline CDR1 LNHDA, CDR2 SQIVND (reference sequence). There are 15 residues in the CDR3. The J segment lost 4 bases and the V segment lost 3 bases, leaving 7 bases of the junction unmatched. The DNA of the CDR3 is TGTGCCAGTAGTATCTCAGGGGGCGCCCCCTATGGCTACACCTTC. Its translation is CASSISGGAPYGYTF.

This clone has at least ten counts. V and J are TRBV2 and TRBJ2-5, with D maybe TRBD2 (6 bases). This CDR3 is built from 14 residues. Germline assignment: CDR1 SNHLY and CDR2 FYNNEI. The V and J ends lost 3 bases and 7 bases respectively, with 15 bases between them. The CDR3 DNA reads TGTGCCAGCAGTGATATCGGGAGCGGTGGGACCCAGTACTTC. It is translated as CASSDIGSGGTQYF.

J is TRBJ1-2 and V is TRBV11-2; D gene uncertain. Deletions cut 5 bases from V and 1 base from J, with 11 bases between. The CDR3 consists of 14 residues. Germline CDR1 and CDR2: SGHAT and FQNNGV. The CDR3 sequence: CASSGGVYNYGYTF. Written as DNA, the CDR3 is TGTGCCAGCAGCGGCGGGGTTTATAACTATGGCTACACCTTC.

This clone was counted many times. J is TRBJ1-2 and V is TRBV5-1; 7 bases match TRBD1. CDR3 length equals 14 residues. The germline V gene encodes CDR1 SGHRS and CDR2 YFSETQ. V shed 1 base and J 4 bases; nucleotides not matched to a gene: 4. In DNA form, the CDR3 reads TGCGCCAGCAGCTTGATTCAGGGGGGCTATGGCTACACCTTC. It translates to CASSLIQGGYGYTF.

This clone has at least ten counts. J is TRBJ1-3 and V is TRBV7-2; D perhaps matches TRBD1 (5 bases). V lost 4 bases and J lost 1, with 8 bases in between. CDR1 is SGHTA, CDR2 FQGNSA, per germline. This CDR3 has 14 amino acids. CDR3 sequence (DNA): TGTGCCAGCAGCTCAGGGTTTTCTGGAAACACCATATATTTT. Its translation: CASSSGFSGNTIYF.

This clone was counted ten times or more. The rearrangement links TRBV28 to TRBJ2-5, with TRBD2 matching 14 bases. Germline trimming cut 3 bases from V and 2 bases from J; bases unmatched to any gene: 8. The CDR3 is 18 residues long. Germline values: CDR1 MDHEN, CDR2 SYDVKM. The CDR3, as DNA: TGTGCCAGCAGTTTGACTAGCGGGAGGGGTATAAGACAAGAGACCCAGTACTTC. It codes for CASSLTSGRGIRQETQYF.

This clone has at least ten counts. This chain joins TRBV5-5 and TRBJ2-7, with D maybe TRBD2 (6 bases). Looked up from germline, CDR1 is SGHKS and CDR2 is YYEKEE (reference sequence). The ends were cut back, 0 bases at V and 1 base at J, with 8 bases in the middle. The CDR3 runs 14 residues. The CDR3 protein is CASSLVGRSYEQYF. The CDR3 DNA sequence: TGTGCCAGCAGCTTGGTGGGGAGGTCCTACGAGCAGTACTTC.

This clone was detected many times. J is TRBJ1-5 and V is TRBV11-2, with 7 bases fitting TRBD1. After removal of 5 bases from V and 2 bases from J, the junction contained 15 bases not matched to a gene. CDR3 length: 18 residues. Germline V gene lookup returns CDR1 SGHAT and CDR2 FQNNGV. The CDR3 is CASSPRATGVEGNQPQHF. Here the CDR3 DNA reads TGTGCCAGCAGCCCAAGGGCTACAGGGGTGGAAGGCAATCAGCCCCAGCATTTT.

This clone was counted at least ten times. The chain joins TRBV12-2 to TRBJ2-6; the D call of TRBD1 is as the table states it, not checked on the DNA. TRBV12-2 is a documented pseudogene. The CDR3 contains 19 residues. Here the CDR3 DNA reads TGTGCAAGTCGCTTAGAACGGACAGGGGGCCTCTCAGGAGCCAACGTCCTGACTTTC. This codes for CASRLERTGGLSGANVLTF.

This clone appeared many times. The sample contains more than one DNA sequence encoding this CDR3. The chain carries TRBV30 and TRBJ2-3; TRBD2 might be the D (5 bases). The CDR3 extends over 13 amino acids. Trimming left V 1 base short and J 0 bases short, with 5 bases between. Germline CDR1 and CDR2: GTSNPN and SVGIG (reference sequence). CDR3 in amino acids: CAWSGGSTDTQYF. CDR3 nucleotides: TGTGCCTGGAGTGGCGGGAGCACAGATACGCAGTATTTT.